This T cell receptor (beta chain) was sequenced in a study of molecular identifiers for immune sequencing clone quantification. This clonotype was detected many times. The V end was cut by 4 bases, the J end by 5 bases, with 18 bases between. CDR3 length equals 15 residues. CDR1 is SGHDN and CDR2 is FVKESK in the germline V gene. TCRdb passed the PCR reads through MiXCR, listing each CDR3 protein once. The sample lists 600,000 to 650,000 distinct CDR3 sequences, approximately 20% occurring once. This chain connects TRBV14 to TRBJ2-7, with D tentatively TRBD2 (7 bases). The clonotype was recovered from a human donor in good health. Some libraries in this study had Jurkat cell RNA spiked in. Sequenced input: naive CD8+ T cells from blood, with Jurkat cell RNA spiked in. The subset is: FACS-sorted CD8+CD4-CCR7+CD45RA+ naive T cells. CDR3: CASSLTGLVSDEQYF. The CDR3 DNA reads as TGTGCCAGCAGCCTGACAGGACTAGTGTCCGACGAGCAGTACTTC. The full variable domain, with the rest looked up from reference TRBV14 and TRBJ2-7, is EAGVTQFPSHSVIEKGQTVTLRCDPISGHDNLYWYRRVMGKEIKFLLHFVKESKQDESGMPNNRFLAERTGGTYSTLKVQPAELEDSGVYFCASSLTGLVSDEQYFGPGTRLTVT.